Listed below are T cell receptor beta chains from one sample, sequenced in a study of shared clonotypes between healthy human individuals. The table came from immunoSEQ multiplex PCR; TCRdb's copy has only in-frame clones and leaves some out. The top ten clones hold about 0.41% of a sample with over 2 million clones, 85% to 95% of them seen once. Sequencing was carried out using naive CD4+ T cells from PBMCs. The receptors originated from a young man in good health. Some clones in this sample may be carry-over from other donors' samples. CDR3s include the opening cysteine and the closing phenylalanine or tryptophan. D genes are given only for firm matches. Not all rows give a size; the values are once, few, many and, for expanded clones, a class.

CDR3aa: CASSPTGLQETQYF; CDR3nt: TGCGCCAGCAGCCCGACAGGGCTCCAAGAGACCCAGTACTTC; d_gene: TRBD1; v_gene: TRBV5-1; abundance: NA; j_gene: TRBJ2-5
CDR3aa: CASSPQGSVAEQYF; CDR3nt: TGTGCCAGCAGCCCACAGGGATCGGTGGCCGAGCAGTACTTC; d_gene: NA; v_gene: TRBV7-9; abundance: NA; j_gene: TRBJ2-7
CDR3aa: CASSLSRVVKNIQYF; CDR3nt: TGTGCCAGCAGTTTAAGTCGGGTAGTCAAAAACATTCAGTACTTC; d_gene: NA; v_gene: TRBV28; abundance: NA; j_gene: TRBJ2-4
CDR3aa: CASSLRPGQGIETQYF; CDR3nt: TGTGCCAGCAGCTTAAGGCCGGGACAGGGGATCGAGACCCAGTACTTC; d_gene: TRBD1; v_gene: TRBV7-9; abundance: once; j_gene: TRBJ2-5
CDR3aa: CASSLRVLQGNTEAFF; CDR3nt: TGTGCCAGCAGTTTGAGGGTTTTGCAGGGGAACACTGAAGCTTTCTTT; d_gene: NA; v_gene: TRBV27; abundance: NA; j_gene: TRBJ1-1
CDR3aa: CASSLAGAGSTEAFF; CDR3nt: TGTGCCAGCTCACTGGCAGGGGCAGGGAGCACTGAAGCTTTCTTT; d_gene: NA; v_gene: TRBV18; abundance: NA; j_gene: TRBJ1-1
CDR3aa: CASSVEGFVTDTQYF; CDR3nt: TGTGCCAGCAGCGTAGAGGGCTTTGTTACAGATACGCAGTATTTT; d_gene: NA; v_gene: TRBV9; abundance: NA; j_gene: TRBJ2-3
CDR3aa: CASIRQLRSSYNEQFF; CDR3nt: TGTGCCAGCATTCGCCAGCTCCGAAGCTCCTACAATGAGCAGTTCTTC; d_gene: NA; v_gene: TRBV28; abundance: once; j_gene: TRBJ2-1
CDR3aa: CATSPRDREETQYF; CDR3nt: TGTGCCACCAGCCCTAGGGACAGGGAAGAGACCCAGTACTTC; d_gene: TRBD1; v_gene: TRBV15; abundance: NA; j_gene: TRBJ2-5
CDR3aa: CASSLLRDTGELFF; CDR3nt: TGTGCCAGCAGCTTGTTACGGGACACCGGGGAGCTGTTTTTT; d_gene: NA; v_gene: TRBV11-2; abundance: once; j_gene: TRBJ2-2
CDR3aa: CASRGEGDYGYTF; CDR3nt: TGTGCCAGCAGAGGGGAAGGAGACTATGGCTACACCTTC; d_gene: NA; v_gene: TRBV6-1; abundance: NA; j_gene: TRBJ1-2
CDR3aa: CASSLQGRYNQPQHF; CDR3nt: TGTGCCAGCAGTTTACAGGGACGGTACAATCAGCCCCAGCATTTT; d_gene: NA; v_gene: TRBV28; abundance: NA; j_gene: TRBJ1-5
CDR3aa: CASSNSEAFF; CDR3nt: TGTGCCAGCAGCAACTCTGAAGCTTTCTTT; d_gene: NA; v_gene: TRBV27; abundance: NA; j_gene: TRBJ1-1
CDR3aa: CASSGLAGAADTQYF; CDR3nt: TGTGCCAGCTCCGGACTAGCGGGAGCGGCAGATACGCAGTATTTT; d_gene: TRBD2; v_gene: TRBV18; abundance: NA; j_gene: TRBJ2-3
CDR3aa: CASRETGSGNTIYF; CDR3nt: TGCGCCAGCAGAGAGACAGGCTCTGGAAACACCATATATTTT; d_gene: NA; v_gene: TRBV5-1; abundance: NA; j_gene: TRBJ1-3
CDR3aa: CATSRDRGNTQYF; CDR3nt: TGTGCCACCAGCAGAGATAGGGGGAATACGCAGTATTTT; d_gene: NA; v_gene: TRBV15; abundance: NA; j_gene: TRBJ2-3
CDR3aa: CASSRGTGEREAFF; CDR3nt: TGTGCCAGCAGTCGAGGGACAGGGGAACGCGAAGCTTTCTTT; d_gene: TRBD1; v_gene: TRBV6-5; abundance: NA; j_gene: TRBJ1-1
CDR3aa: CASSQEAQNTEAFF; CDR3nt: TGTGCCAGCAGTCAGGAGGCCCAGAACACTGAAGCTTTCTTT; d_gene: NA; v_gene: TRBV28; abundance: NA; j_gene: TRBJ1-1
CDR3aa: CASSRDSSPNTGELFF; CDR3nt: TGTGCCAGCAGCCGCGACAGCAGCCCGAACACCGGGGAGCTGTTTTTT; d_gene: NA; v_gene: TRBV5-4; abundance: NA; j_gene: TRBJ2-2
CDR3aa: CASSVDHQGAGYGYTF; CDR3nt: TGTGCCAGCAGCGTCGATCACCAGGGGGCAGGCTATGGCTACACCTTC; d_gene: TRBD1; v_gene: TRBV9; abundance: NA; j_gene: TRBJ1-2
CDR3aa: CASSLSDTQYF; CDR3nt: TGCGCCAGCAGCTTGAGCGATACGCAGTATTTT; d_gene: NA; v_gene: TRBV5-1; abundance: NA; j_gene: TRBJ2-3
CDR3aa: CASATTGGREQYF; CDR3nt: TGTGCCAGCGCCACGACAGGGGGCCGAGAGCAGTACTTC; d_gene: TRBD1; v_gene: TRBV5-4; abundance: NA; j_gene: TRBJ2-7
CDR3aa: CASISFLGVEQYF; CDR3nt: TGTGCCAGCATTTCCTTTTTAGGGGTCGAGCAGTACTTC; d_gene: NA; v_gene: TRBV2; abundance: NA; j_gene: TRBJ2-7
CDR3aa: CASSPSQGSNQPQHF; CDR3nt: TGTGCCAGCAGTCCATCCCAAGGTAGCAATCAGCCCCAGCATTTT; d_gene: NA; v_gene: TRBV28; abundance: NA; j_gene: TRBJ1-5
CDR3aa: CAWSVQGLSEAFF; CDR3nt: TGTGCCTGGAGTGTACAAGGGCTAAGTGAAGCTTTCTTT; d_gene: NA; v_gene: TRBV30; abundance: NA; j_gene: TRBJ1-1
CDR3aa: CASSPRQRGRNTEAFF; CDR3nt: TGTGCCAGCAGCCCCCGACAGCGGGGGCGGAACACTGAAGCTTTCTTT; d_gene: NA; v_gene: TRBV7-9; abundance: few; j_gene: TRBJ1-1
CDR3aa: CASSSQKGLAGGPGGELFF; CDR3nt: TGTGCCAGCAGTTCACAAAAGGGACTAGCGGGAGGGCCTGGCGGGGAGCTGTTTTTT; d_gene: TRBD2; v_gene: TRBV27; abundance: NA; j_gene: TRBJ2-2
CDR3aa: CASSQEGTDTQYF; CDR3nt: TGCGCCAGCAGCCAAGAGGGAACAGATACGCAGTATTTT; d_gene: NA; v_gene: TRBV4-3; abundance: NA; j_gene: TRBJ2-3
CDR3aa: CASSEGGQAYEQYF; CDR3nt: TGTGCCAGCAGTGAAGGGGGACAAGCCTACGAGCAGTACTTC; d_gene: NA; v_gene: TRBV6-1; abundance: NA; j_gene: TRBJ2-7
CDR3aa: CASSFQREGYEQYF; CDR3nt: TGTGCCAGCAGCTTTCAGCGGGAGGGTTACGAGCAGTACTTC; d_gene: TRBD2; v_gene: TRBV11-2; abundance: NA; j_gene: TRBJ2-7
CDR3aa: CASSGTGGKADTQYF; CDR3nt: TGTGCCAGCAGCGGAACAGGGGGCAAAGCAGATACGCAGTATTTT; d_gene: TRBD1; v_gene: TRBV9; abundance: NA; j_gene: TRBJ2-3
CDR3aa: CASSDGTGIPLYGYTF; CDR3nt: TGTGCCAGCAGTGACGGGACAGGGATTCCCCTCTATGGCTACACCTTC; d_gene: TRBD1; v_gene: TRBV2; abundance: once; j_gene: TRBJ1-2
CDR3aa: CASSYLGAKDEQFF; CDR3nt: TGTGCCAGCAGTTACTTGGGAGCAAAGGATGAGCAGTTCTTC; d_gene: NA; v_gene: TRBV6-5; abundance: NA; j_gene: TRBJ2-1
CDR3aa: CASSPPGPYGYTF; CDR3nt: TGTGCCAGCAGCCCCCCGGGACCTTATGGCTACACCTTC; d_gene: NA; v_gene: TRBV7-2; abundance: once; j_gene: TRBJ1-2
CDR3aa: CASSPRQGDRDTQYF; CDR3nt: TGTGCCAGCAGTCCCAGACAGGGAGATAGGGATACGCAGTATTTT; d_gene: TRBD1; v_gene: TRBV28; abundance: NA; j_gene: TRBJ2-3
CDR3aa: CASSLFSGTNYIINGQFF; CDR3nt: TGTGCCAGCAGTTTGTTTAGCGGGACGAACTATATCATCAATGGGCAGTTCTTC; d_gene: TRBD2; v_gene: TRBV27; abundance: NA; j_gene: TRBJ2-1
CDR3aa: CASSKGQGPSYEQYF; CDR3nt: TGTGCCAGCAGCAAGGGACAGGGACCCTCCTACGAGCAGTACTTC; d_gene: NA; v_gene: TRBV21-1; abundance: NA; j_gene: TRBJ2-7
CDR3aa: CASRTDFSNQPQHF; CDR3nt: TGTGCCAGTCGGACAGATTTTAGCAATCAGCCCCAGCATTTT; d_gene: NA; v_gene: TRBV19; abundance: once; j_gene: TRBJ1-5
CDR3aa: CASKFRTSGGYNEQFF; CDR3nt: TGTGCCAGCAAATTCCGGACTAGTGGCGGCTACAATGAGCAGTTCTTC; d_gene: TRBD2; v_gene: TRBV2; abundance: NA; j_gene: TRBJ2-1
CDR3aa: CASSPRGTVNTEAFF; CDR3nt: TGTGCCAGCTCACCACGGGGGACAGTGAACACTGAAGCTTTCTTT; d_gene: TRBD1; v_gene: TRBV18; abundance: NA; j_gene: TRBJ1-1
CDR3aa: CASSSASGRTSYEQYF; CDR3nt: TGCGCCAGCAGCTCCGCCAGCGGGAGGACCTCCTACGAGCAGTACTTC; d_gene: TRBD2; v_gene: TRBV5-1; abundance: once; j_gene: TRBJ2-7